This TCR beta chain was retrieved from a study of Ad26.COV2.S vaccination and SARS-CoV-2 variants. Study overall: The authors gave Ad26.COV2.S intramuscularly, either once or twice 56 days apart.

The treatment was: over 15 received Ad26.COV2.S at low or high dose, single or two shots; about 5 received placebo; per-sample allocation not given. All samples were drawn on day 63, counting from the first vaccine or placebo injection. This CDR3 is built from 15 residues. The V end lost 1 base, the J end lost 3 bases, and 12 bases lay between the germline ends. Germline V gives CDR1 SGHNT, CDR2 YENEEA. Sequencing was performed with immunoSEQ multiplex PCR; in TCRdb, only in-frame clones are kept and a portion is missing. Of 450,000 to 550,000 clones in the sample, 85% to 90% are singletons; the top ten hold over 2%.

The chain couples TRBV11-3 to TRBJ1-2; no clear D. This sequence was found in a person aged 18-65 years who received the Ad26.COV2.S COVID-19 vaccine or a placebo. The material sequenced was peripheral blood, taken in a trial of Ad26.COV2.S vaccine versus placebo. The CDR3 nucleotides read TGTGCCAGCAGCTTAGTCCGGGGAAGCGACTATGGCTACACCTTC. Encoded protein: CASSLVRGSDYGYTF. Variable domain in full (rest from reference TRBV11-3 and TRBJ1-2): EAGVVQSPRYKIIEKKQPVAFWCNPISGHNTLYWYLQNLGQGPELLIRYENEEAVDDSQLPKDRFSAERLKGVDSTLKIQPAELGDSAVYLCASSLVRGSDYGYTFGSGTRLTVV.